A single sample is the source of the 12 T cell receptor beta chains below, sequenced in a study of OX40 agonist ivuxolimab in advanced cancers. The protocol used for the library was the immunoSEQ multiplex PCR assay. Held by TCRdb, this immuneACCESS table contains in-frame sequences only and omits some clones. Under half of the omission traces to an unresolved V gene where checked; the cause of the rest is unknown. For this sample the table gives tens of thousands of clones, of which 91% were detected only once. 3.8% of the sample is taken by the ten largest. The sample was CD4+ or CD8+ T cells sorted from blood, taken in a trial of the OX40 agonist ivuxolimab. These receptor sequences come from an adult with an advanced solid tumor such as melanoma, head and neck, liver or kidney cancer.

The chain couples TRBV28 to TRBJ2-7; D gene uncertain. The CDR3 length is 14 residues. Looked up from germline, CDR1 is MDHEN and CDR2 is SYDVKM. Trimming removed 2 bases from V and 2 bases from J, with 10 bases in between. The CDR3 DNA follows: TGTGCCAGCAGTTTAGTGATTGTTCCCTACGAGCAGTACTTC. This translates into CASSLVIVPYEQYF.

J is TRBJ2-5 and V is TRBV5-1; D could derive from TRBD1 or TRBD2 (5 bases each). This CDR3 has 13 residues. Germline CDR1 reads SGHRS; CDR2 reads YFSETQ. V lost 1 base to trimming and J lost 5 bases, with 9 bases between them. DNA for the CDR3: TGCGCCAGCAGCTTGTGGGGGTGGGAGACCCAGTACTTC. Protein product: CASSLWGWETQYF.

The chain combines TRBV7-8 with TRBJ2-5; no clear D. This CDR3 is 13 amino acids long. V gave up 3 bases and J gave up 2 bases, with 7 bases separating them. CDR1 is SGHVS, CDR2 FQNEAQ, per germline. CDR3 nucleotide sequence: TGTGCCAGCAGCTTCCAGATACAAGAGACCCAGTACTTC. It translates to CASSFQIQETQYF. Full variable domain (remainder filled in from reference TRBV7-8 and TRBJ2-5): GAGVSQSPRYKVAKRGQDVALRCDPISGHVSLFWYQQALGQGPEFLTYFQNEAQLDKSGLPSDRFFAERPEGSVSTLKIQRTQQEDSAVYLCASSFQIQETQYFGPGTRLLVL.

This clone appeared a few times. V usage is TRBV27 and J usage is TRBJ2-7; D gene ambiguous. CDR1 is MNHEY, CDR2 SMNVEV, per germline (reference sequence). The V and J ends lost 3 bases and 0 bases respectively, with 9 bases between them. This CDR3 region has 14 residues. Written as DNA, the CDR3 is TGTGCCAGCAGTTTTAAAAGGAGCTCCTACGAGCAGTACTTC. This encodes CASSFKRSSYEQYF.

V and J are TRBV27 and TRBJ2-5; D unclear. Germline values: CDR1 MNHEY, CDR2 SMNVEV (reference sequence). The CDR3 contains 14 residues. Trimming pared 4 bases from V and 5 bases from J, leaving 14 bases between. The DNA of the CDR3 is TGTGCCAGCAGTTCCATCGGTGAAACGGAGACCCAGTACTTC. This encodes CASSSIGETETQYF.

J is TRBJ2-1 and V is TRBV15, with 8 bases aligning to TRBD2. Trimming removed 5 bases from V and 6 bases from J; junction bases left unmatched: 9. Per germline, CDR1 LNHNV and CDR2 YYDKDF (reference sequence). The CDR3 runs 15 residues. The CDR3 region has the DNA TGTGCCACCAGCCCTCGGACTAGCCTGCCCAATGAGCAGTTCTTC. Translation gives CATSPRTSLPNEQFF. Based on the CDR3 plus reference TRBV15 and TRBJ2-1, the full variable domain is DAMVIQNPRYQVTQFGKPVTLSCSQTLNHNVMYWYQQKSSQAPKLLFHYYDKDFNNEADTPDNFQSRRPNTSFCFLDIRSPGLGDTAMYLCATSPRTSLPNEQFFGPGTRLTVL.

A single count supports this clone. This chain joins TRBV30 and TRBJ2-2; D gene uncertain. This CDR3 region has 12 residues. Trimming stripped 3 bases from V and 4 bases from J, with 6 bases between. Germline V gene sequence: CDR1 GTSNPN, CDR2 SVGIG (reference sequence). CDR3 protein: CAWRESTGELFF. Written as DNA, the CDR3 is TGTGCCTGGAGGGAAAGCACCGGGGAGCTGTTTTTT.

The chain employs TRBV5-1 and TRBJ2-7, with D unresolved. V dropped 1 base and J dropped 5 bases, with 10 bases sitting between them. Germline lookup yields CDR1 SGHRS and CDR2 YFSETQ. The CDR3 contains 13 residues. In nucleotides, the CDR3 is TGCGCCAGCAGCTTGTACCAAGTCGACGAGCAGTACTTC. As protein: CASSLYQVDEQYF.

The chain combines TRBV27 with TRBJ2-6; D remains unclear. There are 13 residues in the CDR3. V was shortened by 4 bases and J by 2 bases, with 3 bases between the two germline ends. From germline, CDR1 is MNHEY and CDR2 SMNVEV (reference sequence). The CDR3 is CASSSAGANVLTF. The CDR3 DNA reads TGTGCCAGCAGTTCCGCTGGGGCCAACGTCCTGACTTTC.

CDR3 sequence reads: CATGTLGNEQYF. The DNA of the CDR3 is TGTGCCACCGGGACCCTGGGGAACGAGCAGTACTTC. This chain uses TRBV7-9 with TRBJ2-7; either TRBD1 or TRBD2 may fit D (5 bases each). The CDR3 totals 12 residues. The germline CDR1 and CDR2 sequences are SEHNR and FQNEAQ (reference sequence). V was cut by 10 bases and J by 5 bases, with 15 bases left in between.

The V and J genes are TRBV10-3 and TRBJ2-1; TRBD2 aligns across 11 bases. The CDR3 runs 15 residues. Germline V lookup: CDR1 ENHRY, CDR2 SYGVKD. With V trimmed by 6 bases and J by 4 bases, 5 bases remained unmatched. DNA for the CDR3: TGTGCCATCAGCGGGACTAGCGGTCCTTACAATGAGCAGTTCTTC. Protein: CAISGTSGPYNEQFF.

This clone showed up just once. This rearrangement joins TRBV11-1 to TRBJ2-1; 10 bases align to TRBD2. CDR3 size: 16 residues. The V gene end was trimmed by 1 base and the J gene end by 8 bases; junction bases not matched to a gene: 8. The germline V gene has CDR1 SGHAT and CDR2 FQDESV (reference sequence). In DNA, the CDR3 is TGTGCCAGCAGCTTAGGAGCGGGAGGGCCCCGACATGAGCAGTTCTTC. Protein: CASSLGAGGPRHEQFF.